This T cell receptor beta chain was profiled in a study of T cell clones after liver transplantation. Overall study context: TCRbeta sequencing after a pre-transplant mixed lymphocyte reaction identified graft-donor-reactive clones, later tracked in post-transplant blood. Timepoints were pre-transplant, pre-withdrawal, and after withdrawal was completed or failed. HCV positivity affected three of eight recipients; the rest lacked autoimmune or viral indications.

Germline CDR1 MNHNS, CDR2 SASEGT. This CDR3 region has 11 residues. Deletions cut 8 bases from V and 8 bases from J, with 12 bases between. Libraries were prepared by immunoSEQ multiplex PCR; TCRdb keeps only in-frame clonotypes and omits some of them. This table holds 9,500 to 10,000 clones, approximately 68% found once. The TCR sequence derives from a human patient who received a liver transplant. Part of the T cell pool may stem from the graft donor. Sequencing was performed on CD8+ T cells from blood, taken at the approximately 15-month timepoint. The chain combines TRBV6-1 with TRBJ1-2; D may be TRBD1 (5 bases). The CDR3 DNA reads TGTGCCAGCGATCAGGGTGGCGGCTACACCTTC. Its protein product is CASDQGGGYTF.